A selection of T cell receptor beta chains follows, all from one sample in a study of radiation and T cells in renal cell carcinoma. Measured with immunoSEQ multiplex PCR; TCRdb has only the in-frame clones, and not every one. The sample holds 40,000 to 60,000 clones, roughly 80% seen once. Sample: blood, taken from a patient whose treatment included radiotherapy and nephrectomy. The receptor set was obtained from a woman in her 70s with renal cell carcinoma. The CDR3 runs from the conserved cysteine through the conserved F or W. A D gene is named only where the DNA matches it firmly.

d_call,v_call,cdr3_aa
TRBD1,TRBV19,CASSLEGAQGRGGYTF
TRBD2,TRBV7-9,CASSKGLADQETQYF
TRBD1,TRBV2,CASLRTIRTGWSETQYF
.,TRBV19,CARSPLEQYF
.,TRBV7-2,CASSPFPRAKGLMCFF
TRBD1,TRBV5-6,CASSTGQGMGAEAFF
.,TRBV4-2,CASSQAEQIEAFF
.,TRBV9,CASSSTGTLTGELFF
.,TRBV7-3,CASSLTGSNEQFF
.,TRBV5-4,CASSPELNTEAFF
TRBD1,TRBV5-6,CASSSYITGADGYTF
.,TRBV7-2,CASSSGIGREQFF
.,TRBV5-5,CASSLQNTGELFF
.,TRBV18,CASSPRDEQFF
.,TRBV27,CASRPHVAGTPYEQYF